The 4 T cell receptor beta chains presented below share a single source sample, sequenced in a study of blood T cells in healthy people across ages (dated by TCRdb to 2013 to 2016). Libraries were constructed by 5' RACE. The sequencer was an Illumina HiSeq 2500. The second PCR ran for about 6 to 12 cycles and used a J-beta primer mix along with a sample-barcoded 5' primer. The public sequencing data were trimmed at Q25 with fastp and processed into clonotypes with MiXCR by TCRdb, which kept only in-frame beta chains. When rows share a CDR3 protein, they turn into one entry using the most common DNA and genes. This sample holds 950,000 to 1,200,000 distinct CDR3 sequences; more than 30% were observed only once. The ten largest clones capture roughly 13% of the sample. Sequencing was done on a sample of blood. These receptors were obtained from a man between 18 and 29 years old in good health.

This clonotype was detected only once. V usage is TRBV20-1 and J usage is TRBJ2-4, with TRBD1 as a possible D gene (6 bases). V lost 3 bases and J lost 4, with 13 bases in between. This CDR3 spans 14 amino acids. In germline, CDR1 is DFQATT, CDR2 SNEGSKA (reference sequence). Here the CDR3 DNA reads TGCAGTGCTAGGGTGAGAACAGGGAAAAACATTCAGTACTTC. Translating gives CSARVRTGKNIQYF.

This clonotype appeared a few times. The V call is TRBV20-1, the J call TRBJ1-4; D perhaps matches TRBD1 (5 bases). CDR3 length: 15 amino acids. Germline V CDR1 and CDR2: DFQATT, SNEGSKA (reference sequence). Trimming removed 0 bases from V and 3 bases from J, with 11 bases in between. The CDR3 sequence is CSARDPGGSNEKLFF. In DNA, the CDR3 is TGCAGTGCTAGAGATCCGGGGGGGTCTAATGAAAAACTGTTTTTT.

This clonotype has more than one count but fewer than ten. The chain links TRBV7-8 to TRBJ2-1; D possibly matches TRBD1 or TRBD2 (6 bases each). This CDR3 spans 15 amino acids. Germline V gene sequence: CDR1 SGHVS, CDR2 FQNEAQ. The V gene lost 5 bases and the J gene lost 7 bases, with 18 bases spanning the gap. The DNA for the CDR3 is TGTGCCAGCAGCCCCTCGGGGGCCCCTATTAATGAGCAGTTCTTC. Translated, it gives CASSPSGAPINEQFF.

V is TRBV20-1 and J is TRBJ2-6; D gene uncertain. The CDR3 sequence is 14 residues long. Trimming shortened V by 3 bases and J by 0 bases, and 6 bases separated the two germline ends. Germline V CDR1 and CDR2: DFQATT, SNEGSKA (reference sequence). The CDR3 region is CSASGPSGANVLTF. The CDR3 bases are TGCAGTGCTAGTGGGCCCTCTGGGGCCAACGTCCTGACTTTC.